The TCR beta chain described here comes from a study of T cell responses to AZD1222 COVID-19 vaccine. Study-level information: Combined were second doses at about 4 or about 12 weeks. Findings of the study overall: The donor group comprised mostly white British people and more females; the analysis possibly underestimated clonal diversity. Repertoires were collected only later (after the peak T cell response had occurred).

Profiling relied on immunoSEQ multiplex PCR, and the TCRdb table lists in-frame clones only, not all of them. The data hold about 110,000 clones, with about 86% observed a single time. Turning to this clone: What it binds is not known.

The germline V gene has CDR1 KGHSY and CDR2 FQNENV. The CDR3 has 16 residues. The ends lost 4 bases at V and 1 base at J; junction bases unmatched: 4. This TCR derives from an adult in good health. The material was peripheral blood, obtained on day 0 of AZD1222 vaccination. The chain joins TRBV16 to TRBJ2-5; 12 nucleotides line up with TRBD2. The CDR3 DNA is TGTGCCAGCAGCCCCGGACTAGCGGGGATCCAAGAGACCCAGTACTTC. Translated, it gives CASSPGLAGIQETQYF.